This entry lists 3 T cell receptor beta chains sequenced from one sample in a study of vaccination and CD4 T cells after COVID-19. This sample's treatment: approximately nine-day PBMC culture with coronavirus spike peptide pools or control peptides (ViraFEST assay). Samples of CD4+ T cells were obtained from the unexposed donor before the COVID-19 pandemic (2011-2018). CD4+ T cells that had been cultured provided DNA sequenced with the Oncomine TCR Beta short-read assay. TCRdb itself ran the PCR reads through MiXCR, one entry per CDR3 protein. Counted here are over 6,000 distinct CDR3 sequences, 70% to 80% occurring once; the ten biggest clones make up approximately 35%. No antigen is known for these receptors. Sequenced: CD4+ T cells from blood, cultured in vitro. The receptors originated from a human donor in good health.

The chain has TRBV12-3 or TRBV12-4 and TRBJ2-5; tentatively, D is TRBD1 (6 bases). This CDR3 contains 14 residues. V lost 6 bases to trimming and J lost 1 base, with 12 bases between them. The CDR3 protein is CASSQSGVQETQYF. CDR3 DNA: TGTGCCAGCAGCCAATCAGGGGTCCAAGAGACCCAGTACTTC.

CDR3 nucleotide sequence: TGTGCCAGCAGTTTGGCGGGGGGCCTTTACAATGAGCAGTTCTTC. It specifies CASSLAGGLYNEQFF. The chain couples TRBV6-5 to TRBJ2-1, with 8 bases lining up with TRBD2. CDR1 and CDR2 from the germline V gene are MNHEY and SVGAGI. CDR3 length: 15 residues. The ends lost 4 bases at V and 4 bases at J; junction bases unmatched: 6.

This clonotype was detected a few times. This chain links TRBV6-2 or TRBV6-3 with TRBJ1-1; D possibly corresponds to TRBD1 (6 bases). The germline gives CDR1 MNHEY, CDR2 SVGEGT. CDR3 size: 11 residues. V was shortened by 8 bases and J by 9 bases, with 13 bases between the two germline ends. CDR3 sequence: CASEQGTKAFF. In DNA form, the CDR3 reads TGTGCCAGCGAGCAGGGGACAAAAGCTTTCTTT.